These 26 T cell receptor beta chains share one sample of origin, sequenced in a study of identical twins. TCRdb reanalysed the 5' RACE reads using MiXCR and keeps one entry per CDR3 protein. The sample has some 97,000 distinct CDR3 sequences, less than 6.5% seen once. The specimen was memory T cells sorted from blood. The receptors shown here come from a woman aged 50 to 65 in good health.

This clonotype occurred many times. The chain joins TRBV12-3 or TRBV12-4 to TRBJ2-6; TRBD1 matches at 11 bases. Germline trimming cut 8 bases from V and 2 bases from J; bases unmatched to any gene: 2. This CDR3 contains 15 residues. The CDR3 DNA is TGTGCCAGCGGGACAGGGGGAACTGGGGCCAACGTCCTGACTTTC. Its translation: CASGTGGTGANVLTF.

This clonotype turned up a few times. The J gene is TRBJ2-1, the V gene TRBV20-1; no firm D call. V dropped 4 bases and J dropped 8 bases, with 15 bases sitting between them. Per the germline V gene, CDR1 is DFQATT and CDR2 is SNEGSKA (reference sequence). The CDR3 length is 13 residues. Here the CDR3 DNA reads TGCAGTGCTATTCCAGACTCCCTTTATGAGCAGTTCTTC. Translation gives CSAIPDSLYEQFF.

This clonotype showed up just a few times. The V call is TRBV12-3 or TRBV12-4, the J call TRBJ2-5; D uncertain. Trimming pared 3 bases from V and 2 bases from J, leaving 7 bases between. The CDR3 has 13 amino acids. The CDR3 region is CASSLVQQETQYF. CDR3 nucleotide sequence: TGTGCCAGCAGTTTGGTTCAGCAAGAGACCCAGTACTTC.

The table lists this clonotype with many counts. V gene TRBV20-1 combines with J gene TRBJ2-5, with 7 bases aligning to TRBD1. The CDR3 totals 14 residues. Per germline, CDR1 DFQATT and CDR2 SNEGSKA (reference sequence). The V gene end was trimmed by 3 bases and the J gene end by 5 bases; junction bases not matched to a gene: 9. The CDR3 DNA reads as TGCAGTGCTAGTGAGACAGGGAGTTCGGAGACCCAGTACTTC. It translates to CSASETGSSETQYF.

The sample holds many counts of this clonotype. The CDR3 DNA follows: TGTGCCAGCAGCGTAGACGGATTATATGGCTACACCTTC. Translation gives CASSVDGLYGYTF. The rearrangement uses TRBV7-9 and TRBJ1-2; D ambiguous. Trimming shortened V by 5 bases and J by 5 bases, and 12 bases separated the two germline ends. There are 13 residues in the CDR3. Germline V CDR1 and CDR2: SEHNR, FQNEAQ (reference sequence).

This clonotype was seen at least ten times. This sequence joins TRBV20-1 and TRBJ1-1; tentatively, D is TRBD1 (5 bases). The germline V gene has CDR1 DFQATT and CDR2 SNEGSKA (reference sequence). The CDR3 loop spans 13 amino acids. Trimming cost V 6 bases and J 6 bases, with 17 bases left between them. The DNA for the CDR3 is TGCAGTGCCCCCGAACCAGGGAGACCTGAAGCTTTCTTT. Encoded protein: CSAPEPGRPEAFF.

CDR3 coding DNA: TGTGCCACCAGTGATTCCGGGACTAGCGGGATCAATGAGCAGTTCTTC. Residues: CATSDSGTSGINEQFF. The rearrangement links TRBV24-1 to TRBJ2-1; TRBD2 matches 13 bases. There are 16 residues in the CDR3. Germline V gene lookup returns CDR1 KGHDR and CDR2 SFDVKD. V trimming: 2 bases; J trimming: 6 bases; junction bases outside the gene matches: 3.

The chain couples TRBV6-1 to TRBJ2-2, with D possibly matching TRBD2 (6 bases). There are 14 residues in the CDR3. The germline V gene encodes CDR1 MNHNS and CDR2 SASEGT. The V and J ends lost 6 bases and 4 bases respectively, with 12 bases between them. CDR3 residues: CASRRDSSTGELFF. DNA for the CDR3: TGTGCCAGCAGGAGGGACTCCAGCACCGGGGAGCTGTTTTTT.

In its sample, this clonotype was seen many times. The V and J genes are TRBV12-3 or TRBV12-4 and TRBJ2-5; tentative D call: TRBD1 (5 bases). This CDR3 has 16 residues. Trimming stripped 5 bases from V and 1 base from J, with 17 bases between. CDR3 DNA: TGTGCCAGCAGTCCCATACGCAGGGTCGTCCAAGAGACCCAGTACTTC. Translation: CASSPIRRVVQETQYF.

This clonotype was recorded many times. The chain has TRBV24-1 and TRBJ2-1, with D perhaps TRBD1 or TRBD2 (7 bases each). The ends were cut back, 4 bases at V and 2 bases at J, with 20 bases in the middle. Looked up from germline, CDR1 is KGHDR and CDR2 is SFDVKD. The CDR3 length is 18 residues. The CDR3 protein is CATSDRPKGAGAYNEQFF. CDR3 DNA: TGTGCCACCAGTGACCGTCCCAAGGGGGCGGGAGCCTACAATGAGCAGTTCTTC.

This clonotype appeared many times. The chain carries TRBV2 and TRBJ1-2; perhaps TRBD1 as D (5 bases). This CDR3 is 13 amino acids long. The V and J ends lost 6 bases and 2 bases respectively, with 10 bases between them. Looked up from germline, CDR1 is SNHLY and CDR2 is FYNNEI. The CDR3 DNA follows: TGTGCCAGCAGCGGGACGCAGAACTATGGCTACACCTTC. Its translation is CASSGTQNYGYTF.

In this sample, this clonotype turned up many times. The J gene is TRBJ2-5, the V gene TRBV25-1, with D maybe TRBD1 (6 bases). Germline V gene sequence: CDR1 MGHDK, CDR2 SYGVNS. The germline V and J ends were trimmed by 6 bases and 7 bases, with 12 bases remaining between them. CDR3 length: 12 amino acids. CDR3 amino acids: CASRGQAGTQYF. The CDR3 DNA sequence: TGTGCCAGCAGGGGACAAGCAGGGACCCAGTACTTC.

The chain links TRBV5-1 to TRBJ1-1; 11 bases are a match to TRBD1. Germline V lookup: CDR1 SGHRS, CDR2 YFSETQ. The CDR3 contains 14 residues. The V gene end was trimmed by 4 bases and the J gene end by 4 bases; junction bases not matched to a gene: 3. This CDR3 reads CASSRGQGGTEAFF. Here the CDR3 DNA reads TGCGCCAGCAGCCGGGGACAGGGGGGCACTGAAGCTTTCTTT.

The table lists this clonotype with many counts. This sequence joins TRBV24-1 and TRBJ2-2; D not resolved. The ends were cut back, 9 bases at V and 2 bases at J, with 12 bases in the middle. From germline, CDR1 is KGHDR and CDR2 SFDVKD. This CDR3 is 14 amino acids long. The CDR3 reads CATRASSNTGELFF. CDR3 bases: TGTGCCACCCGAGCCAGTAGCAACACCGGGGAGCTGTTTTTT.

This clonotype has just one count. The rearrangement links TRBV6-6 to TRBJ2-1; D gene uncertain. Trimming took 0 bases from V and 7 from J, leaving 4 bases between them. This CDR3 has 12 residues. Germline values: CDR1 MNHNY, CDR2 SVGAGI (reference sequence). CDR3 DNA sequence: TGTGCCAGCAGTTACTCGAAAAATGAGCAGTTCTTC. Translated, it gives CASSYSKNEQFF.

This chain joins TRBV20-1 and TRBJ2-1; D gene unclear. Trimming cost V 0 bases and J 7 bases, with 16 bases left between them. CDR3 length equals 15 residues. Germline CDR1 DFQATT, CDR2 SNEGSKA (reference sequence). Written as DNA, the CDR3 is TGCAGTGCTAGAGATTCTTTGGACCCTACAAATGAGCAGTTCTTC. Its protein is CSARDSLDPTNEQFF.

Notes on this clonotype: The junction departs from the called germline gene at one end, perhaps through a read error. The genes are TRBV19 and TRBJ2-3, with 9 bases identical to TRBD2. The germline gives CDR1 LNHDA, CDR2 SQIVND (reference sequence). The CDR3 consists of 16 residues. The CDR3 spells CASSQHSGSSTDTQNF. The CDR3, as DNA: TGTGCCAGTAGCCAGCATAGCGGGAGTTCCACAGATACGCAGAATTTT.

This clonotype has ten or more counts. This chain connects TRBV29-1 to TRBJ2-3; D remains ambiguous. The CDR3 has 14 amino acids. The V end lost 5 bases, the J end lost 2 bases, and 14 bases lay between the germline ends. The germline V gene encodes CDR1 SQVTM and CDR2 ANQGSEA. The CDR3 DNA follows: TGCAGCGTTCCAGGCAGGCTTCTCACAGATACGCAGTATTTT. It specifies CSVPGRLLTDTQYF.

This clonotype has a count of ten or more. The CDR3 region has the DNA TGTGCCAGCTCACCGGGACAGGGGGCGAACACTGAAGCTTTCTTT. This encodes CASSPGQGANTEAFF. The chain has TRBV18 and TRBJ1-1; 12 positions agree with TRBD1. V lost 3 bases to trimming and J lost 1 base; unmatched junction nucleotides: 0. CDR3 length: 15 amino acids. Germline assignment: CDR1 KGHSH and CDR2 LQKENI.

This clonotype was detected many times. The chain links TRBV24-1 to TRBJ1-2; tentative D call: TRBD1 (6 bases). The germline V and J ends were trimmed by 4 bases and 7 bases, with 15 bases remaining between them. The CDR3 is 14 residues long. Germline assignment: CDR1 KGHDR and CDR2 SFDVKD. Here the CDR3 reads CATSDRRTAGGYTF. The DNA of the CDR3 is TGTGCCACCAGTGACCGAAGGACAGCGGGTGGCTACACCTTC.

In its sample, this clonotype was seen many times. This chain uses TRBV12-3 or TRBV12-4 with TRBJ2-7, with unresolved D. The CDR3 is made up of 13 amino acids. V lost 0 bases and J lost 5, with 8 bases in between. The CDR3 DNA is TGTGCCAGCAGTTTAGCGCAACAGAACGAGCAGTACTTC. Amino acid sequence: CASSLAQQNEQYF.

This clonotype was seen many times. The CDR3 nucleotides read TGTGCCAGCAGTCGGCAACAGGGGGTAAATTCACCCCTCCACTTT. Protein sequence: CASSRQQGVNSPLHF. The chain combines TRBV12-3 or TRBV12-4 with TRBJ1-6; 8 bases agree with TRBD1. J gave up 7 bases and V 5 bases, and 7 bases lay outside the gene matches. The CDR3 has 15 residues.

The chain joins TRBV4-2 to TRBJ2-6; possibly TRBD1 for D (6 bases). The V and J ends lost 6 bases and 3 bases respectively, with 18 bases between them. The germline gives CDR1 LGHNA, CDR2 YNFKEQ. This CDR3 contains 17 residues. The CDR3 here is CASRLTGTPYGANVLTF. The CDR3 DNA sequence: TGTGCCAGCAGGTTAACCGGGACACCGTATGGGGCCAACGTCCTGACTTTC.

This clonotype was observed many times. This chain joins TRBV5-1 and TRBJ2-3; no firm D call. Per germline, CDR1 SGHRS and CDR2 YFSETQ. V lost 0 bases, J lost 9 bases, and 11 bases lay in between. This CDR3 is built from 13 residues. The CDR3 loop is CASSLAVAGTQYF. In nucleotides, the CDR3 is TGCGCCAGCAGCTTGGCCGTAGCTGGGACGCAGTATTTT.

This clonotype was counted ten times or more. This chain uses TRBV20-1 with TRBJ2-7; tentatively, D is TRBD1 or TRBD2 (5 bases each). The CDR3 covers 10 residues. Per germline, CDR1 DFQATT and CDR2 SNEGSKA (reference sequence). The ends were cut back, 5 bases at V and 9 bases at J, with 11 bases in the middle. The CDR3 nucleotides read TGCAGTGCTGGGGACCGAGGGCAGTACTTC. It is translated as CSAGDRGQYF.

This clonotype was picked up many times. This chain links TRBV29-1 with TRBJ2-6; D uncertain. V lost 4 bases to trimming and J lost 0 bases, with 7 bases between them. CDR3 size: 14 residues. Germline assignment: CDR1 SQVTM and CDR2 ANQGSEA. The CDR3 sequence is CSVVWSSGANVLTF. The CDR3 DNA follows: TGCAGCGTTGTATGGAGCTCTGGGGCCAACGTCCTGACTTTC.